One and the same sample provided the 3 T cell receptor beta chains below, sequenced in a study of technical replicates of blood from a handful of donors (dated by TCRdb to 2015 to 2018). To prepare the library, the immunoSEQ multiplex PCR assay was applied. TCRdb took this table from immuneACCESS and kept in-frame rearrangements with V and J called. Such tables lack part of the clones; where checked against another copy, unresolved V genes explain under half of the gap, and the rest is unexplained. For this sample the table gives over 85,000 clones, of which 95% to 97% were detected only once. About 0.36% of the sample is held by the ten biggest clonotypes. Sequenced: T cells isolated from PBMCs. The receptors shown here come from a human donor in good health.

The chain is built from TRBV5-6 and TRBJ1-2; D is ambiguous. The germline V gene has CDR1 SGHDT and CDR2 YYEEEE. This CDR3 spans 15 amino acids. V gave up 4 bases and J gave up 4 bases, with 17 bases separating them. The CDR3 region has the DNA TGTGCCAGCAGCCAAATCCGTCAGGATTTCTATGGCTACACCTTC. This gives the protein CASSQIRQDFYGYTF. Full variable domain (remainder filled in from reference TRBV5-6 and TRBJ1-2): DAGVTQSPTHLIKTRGQQVTLRCSPKSGHDTVSWYQQALGQGPQFIFQYYEEEERQRGNFPDRFSGHQFPNYSSELNVNALLLGDSALYLCASSQIRQDFYGYTFGSGTRLTVV.

This sequence joins TRBV7-9 and TRBJ1-5, with D unresolved. The germline V gene encodes CDR1 SEHNR and CDR2 FQNEAQ (reference sequence). CDR3 length: 12 residues. V lost 4 bases to trimming and J lost 7 bases, with 8 bases between them. The CDR3 reads CASSYEGQPQHF. CDR3 bases: TGTGCCAGCAGCTATGAGGGACAGCCCCAGCATTTT. Supplemented by reference TRBV7-9 and TRBJ1-5, the full variable domain reads DTGVSQNPRHKITKRGQNVTFRCDPISEHNRLYWYRQTLGQGPEFLTYFQNEAQLEKSRLLSDRFSAERPKGSFSTLEIQRTEQGDSAMYLCASSYEGQPQHFGDGTRLSIL.

The chain is built from TRBV5-1 and TRBJ1-4; D unresolved. Germline V gene sequence: CDR1 SGHRS, CDR2 YFSETQ. V lost 5 bases and J lost 2, with 10 bases in between. This CDR3 spans 14 amino acids. CDR3 loop: CASSSSTTNEKLFF. The CDR3 nucleotides read TGCGCCAGCAGTTCGAGTACGACTAATGAAAAACTGTTTTTT.